The entry that follows covers one T cell receptor (beta chain) sequence. The sample belongs to a study of technical replicates of blood from a handful of donors. Losses at the gene ends were 7 bases for V and 3 bases for J; bases not matched to a gene: 4. Germline assignment: CDR1 SQVTM and CDR2 ANQGSEA. This CDR3 contains 14 residues. Data came from immunoSEQ multiplex PCR; TCRdb stores just in-frame clones and leaves some out. The table has roughly 60,000 clones, around nine tenths seen once. The TCR comes from a human donor in good health. Some clones in this sample may be carry-over from other donors' samples. Sequences were obtained from PBMCs. The chain uses TRBV29-1 and TRBJ2-1; TRBD2 matches 12 bases. The CDR3 sequence: CSGGLAGFYNEQFF. Written as DNA, the CDR3 is TGCAGCGGAGGACTAGCGGGATTCTACAATGAGCAGTTCTTC.